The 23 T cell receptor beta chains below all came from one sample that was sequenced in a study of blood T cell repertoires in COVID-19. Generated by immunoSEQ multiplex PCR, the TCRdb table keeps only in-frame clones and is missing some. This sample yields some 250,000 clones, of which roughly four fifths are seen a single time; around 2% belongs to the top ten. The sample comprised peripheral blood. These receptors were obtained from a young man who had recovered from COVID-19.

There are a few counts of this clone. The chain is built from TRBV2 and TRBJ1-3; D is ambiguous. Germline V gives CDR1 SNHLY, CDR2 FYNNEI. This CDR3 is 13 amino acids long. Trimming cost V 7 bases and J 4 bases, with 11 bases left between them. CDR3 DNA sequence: TGTGCCAGCAAACCCGGAGGCGGAAACACCATATATTTT. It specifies CASKPGGGNTIYF.

CDR3 in amino acids: CASSAPGGNQPQHF. The DNA for the CDR3 is TGTGCCAGCTCCGCCCCCGGGGGGAATCAGCCCCAGCATTTT. The chain couples TRBV6-5 to TRBJ1-5; weak D call: TRBD1 (5 bases). Trimming stripped 8 bases from V and 4 bases from J, with 15 bases between. This CDR3 spans 14 amino acids. From germline, CDR1 is MNHEY and CDR2 SVGAGI.

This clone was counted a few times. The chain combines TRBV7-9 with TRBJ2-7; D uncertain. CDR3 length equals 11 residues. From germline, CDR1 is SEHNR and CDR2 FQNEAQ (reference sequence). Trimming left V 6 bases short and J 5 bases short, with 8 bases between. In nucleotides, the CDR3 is TGTGCCAGCAGTGCAGTGGACGAGCAGTACTTC. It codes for CASSAVDEQYF.

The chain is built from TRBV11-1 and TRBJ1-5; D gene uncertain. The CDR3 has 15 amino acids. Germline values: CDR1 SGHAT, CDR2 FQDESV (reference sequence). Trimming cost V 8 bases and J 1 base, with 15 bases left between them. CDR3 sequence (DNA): TGTGCCAGCGATTCCGGGCCGGGGAGCAATCAGCCCCAGCATTTT. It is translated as CASDSGPGSNQPQHF. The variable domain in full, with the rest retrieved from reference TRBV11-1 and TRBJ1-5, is EAEVAQSPRYKITEKSQAVAFWCDPISGHATLYWYRQILGQGPELLVQFQDESVVDDSQLPKDRFSAERLKGVDSTLKIQPAELGDSAMYLCASDSGPGSNQPQHFGDGTRLSIL.

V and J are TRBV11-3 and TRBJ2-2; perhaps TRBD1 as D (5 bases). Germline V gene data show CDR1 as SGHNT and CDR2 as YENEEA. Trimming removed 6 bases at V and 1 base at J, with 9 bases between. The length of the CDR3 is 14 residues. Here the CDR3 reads CASRQTGNTGELFF. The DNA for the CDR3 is TGTGCCAGCAGACAAACAGGGAACACCGGGGAGCTGTTTTTT.

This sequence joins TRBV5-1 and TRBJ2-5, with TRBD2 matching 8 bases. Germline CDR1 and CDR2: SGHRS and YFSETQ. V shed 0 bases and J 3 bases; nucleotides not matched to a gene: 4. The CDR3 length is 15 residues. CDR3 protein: CASSLDGTSEETQYF. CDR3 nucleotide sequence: TGCGCCAGCAGCTTGGACGGGACTAGTGAAGAGACCCAGTACTTC.

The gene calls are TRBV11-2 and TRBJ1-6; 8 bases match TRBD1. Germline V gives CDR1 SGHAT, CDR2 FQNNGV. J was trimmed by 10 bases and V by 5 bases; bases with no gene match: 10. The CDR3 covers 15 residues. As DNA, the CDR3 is TGTGCCAGCAGCGGCAAGGCGGACAGGGCATCACCCCTCCACTTT. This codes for CASSGKADRASPLHF.

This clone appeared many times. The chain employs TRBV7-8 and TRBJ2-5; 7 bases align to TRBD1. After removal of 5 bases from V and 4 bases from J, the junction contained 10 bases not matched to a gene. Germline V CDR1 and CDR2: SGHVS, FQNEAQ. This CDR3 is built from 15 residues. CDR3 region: CASSSLGQAGETQYF. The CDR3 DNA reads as TGTGCCAGCAGCAGCCTTGGACAGGCGGGAGAGACCCAGTACTTC.

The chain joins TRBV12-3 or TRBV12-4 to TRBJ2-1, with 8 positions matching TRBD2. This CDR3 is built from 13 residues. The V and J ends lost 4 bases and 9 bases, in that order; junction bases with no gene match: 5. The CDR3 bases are TGTGCCAGCAGTTCGGGGGGGCCGGTTGAGCAGTTCTTC. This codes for CASSSGGPVEQFF.

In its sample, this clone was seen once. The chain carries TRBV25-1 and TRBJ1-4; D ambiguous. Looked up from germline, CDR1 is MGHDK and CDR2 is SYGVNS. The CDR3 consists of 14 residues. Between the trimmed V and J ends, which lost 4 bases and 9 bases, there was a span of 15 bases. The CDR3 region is CASSARERPQKLFF. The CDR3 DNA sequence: TGTGCCAGCAGTGCCCGGGAAAGACCCCAAAAACTGTTTTTT. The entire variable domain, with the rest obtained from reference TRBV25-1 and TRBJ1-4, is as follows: EADIYQTPRYLVIGTGKKITLECSQTMGHDKMYWYQQDPGMELHLIHYSYGVNSTEKGDLSSESTVSRIRTEHFPLTLESARPSHTSQYLCASSARERPQKLFFGSGTQLSVL.

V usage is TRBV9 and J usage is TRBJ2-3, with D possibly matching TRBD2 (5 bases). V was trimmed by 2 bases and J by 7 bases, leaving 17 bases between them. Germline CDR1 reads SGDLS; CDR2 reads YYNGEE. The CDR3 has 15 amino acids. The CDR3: CASSVGLGTINTQYF. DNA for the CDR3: TGTGCCAGCAGCGTCGGACTGGGAACCATAAATACGCAGTATTTT.

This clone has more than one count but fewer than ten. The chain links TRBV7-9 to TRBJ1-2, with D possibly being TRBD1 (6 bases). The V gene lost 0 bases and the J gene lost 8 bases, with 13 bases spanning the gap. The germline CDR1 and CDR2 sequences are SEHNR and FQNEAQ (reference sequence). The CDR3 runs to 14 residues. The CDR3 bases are TGTGCCAGCAGCTTAGCAGGGGGTCGAGAGGGCTACACCTTC. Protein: CASSLAGGREGYTF. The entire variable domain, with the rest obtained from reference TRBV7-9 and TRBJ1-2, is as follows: DTGVSQNPRHKITKRGQNVTFRCDPISEHNRLYWYRQTLGQGPEFLTYFQNEAQLEKSRLLSDRFSAERPKGSFSTLEIQRTEQGDSAMYLCASSLAGGREGYTFGSGTRLTVV.

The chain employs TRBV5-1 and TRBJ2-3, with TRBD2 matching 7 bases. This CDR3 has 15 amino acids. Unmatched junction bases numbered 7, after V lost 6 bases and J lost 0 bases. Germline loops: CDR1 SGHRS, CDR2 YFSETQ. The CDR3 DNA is TGCGCCAGCAAGCTTAGGGACTACAGCACAGATACGCAGTATTTT. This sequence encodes CASKLRDYSTDTQYF.

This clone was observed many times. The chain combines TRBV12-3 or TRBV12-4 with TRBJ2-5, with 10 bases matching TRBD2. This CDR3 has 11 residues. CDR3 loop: CASGGEETQYF. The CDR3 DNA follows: TGTGCAAGCGGGGGGGAAGAGACCCAGTACTTC.

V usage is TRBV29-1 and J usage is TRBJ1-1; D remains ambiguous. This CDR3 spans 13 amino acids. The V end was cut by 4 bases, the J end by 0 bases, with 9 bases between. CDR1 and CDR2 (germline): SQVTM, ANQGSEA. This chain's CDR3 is CSVGTSLNTEAFF. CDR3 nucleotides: TGCAGCGTTGGAACATCCTTGAACACTGAAGCTTTCTTT.

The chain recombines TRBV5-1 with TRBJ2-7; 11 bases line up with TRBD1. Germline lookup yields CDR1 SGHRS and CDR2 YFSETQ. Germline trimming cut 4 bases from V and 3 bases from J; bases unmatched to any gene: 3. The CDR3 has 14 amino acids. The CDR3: CASSPGTGGYEQYF. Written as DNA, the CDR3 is TGCGCCAGCAGCCCCGGGACAGGGGGCTACGAGCAGTACTTC.

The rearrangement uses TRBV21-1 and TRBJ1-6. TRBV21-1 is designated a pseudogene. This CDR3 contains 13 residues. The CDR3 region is CARKLDGGQTLHF. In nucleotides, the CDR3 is TGTGCCAGAAAATTAGATGGAGGGCAAACCCTCCACTTT.

The CDR3 protein is CASSKASGILEQETQYF. CDR3 in DNA: TGTGCCAGCAGTAAGGCTAGCGGGATACTCGAACAAGAGACCCAGTACTTC. The rearrangement uses TRBV28 and TRBJ2-5; 9 positions match TRBD2. This CDR3 comprises 17 residues. Trimming removed 5 bases from V and 2 bases from J; junction bases left unmatched: 12. In germline, CDR1 is MDHEN, CDR2 SYDVKM.

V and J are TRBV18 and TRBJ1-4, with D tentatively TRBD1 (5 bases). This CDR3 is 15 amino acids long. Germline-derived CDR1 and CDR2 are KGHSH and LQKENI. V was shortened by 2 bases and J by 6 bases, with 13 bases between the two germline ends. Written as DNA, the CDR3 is TGTGCCAGCTCACCAACGGCAGGGTTATATGAAAAACTGTTTTTT. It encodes CASSPTAGLYEKLFF.

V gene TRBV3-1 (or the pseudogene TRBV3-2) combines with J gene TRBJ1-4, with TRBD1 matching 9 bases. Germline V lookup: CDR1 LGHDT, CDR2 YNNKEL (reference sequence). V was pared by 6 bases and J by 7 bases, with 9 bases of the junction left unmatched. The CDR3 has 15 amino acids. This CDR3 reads CASRRTGGGGEKLFF. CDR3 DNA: TGTGCCAGCAGGCGCACAGGGGGCGGAGGTGAAAAACTGTTTTTT.

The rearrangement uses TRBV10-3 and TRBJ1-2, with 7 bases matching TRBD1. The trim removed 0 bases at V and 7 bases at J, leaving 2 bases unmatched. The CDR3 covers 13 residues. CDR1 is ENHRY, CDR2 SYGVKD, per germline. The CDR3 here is CAISESGQVGYTF. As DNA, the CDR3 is TGTGCCATCAGTGAGTCAGGACAGGTTGGCTACACCTTC.

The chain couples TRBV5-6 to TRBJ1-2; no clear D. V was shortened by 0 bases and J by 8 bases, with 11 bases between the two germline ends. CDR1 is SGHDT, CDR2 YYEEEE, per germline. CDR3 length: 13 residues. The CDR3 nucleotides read TGTGCCAGCAGCTTGGTGGCGGGTCCCGGCTACACCTTC. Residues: CASSLVAGPGYTF. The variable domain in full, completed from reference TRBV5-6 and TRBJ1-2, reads DAGVTQSPTHLIKTRGQQVTLRCSPKSGHDTVSWYQQALGQGPQFIFQYYEEEERQRGNFPDRFSGHQFPNYSSELNVNALLLGDSALYLCASSLVAGPGYTFGSGTRLTVV.

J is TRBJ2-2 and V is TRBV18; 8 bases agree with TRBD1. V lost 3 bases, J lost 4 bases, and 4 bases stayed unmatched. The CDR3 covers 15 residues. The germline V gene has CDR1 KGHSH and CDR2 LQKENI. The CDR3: CASSPPGQATGELFF. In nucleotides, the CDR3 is TGTGCCAGCTCACCTCCGGGACAGGCCACCGGGGAGCTGTTTTTT.